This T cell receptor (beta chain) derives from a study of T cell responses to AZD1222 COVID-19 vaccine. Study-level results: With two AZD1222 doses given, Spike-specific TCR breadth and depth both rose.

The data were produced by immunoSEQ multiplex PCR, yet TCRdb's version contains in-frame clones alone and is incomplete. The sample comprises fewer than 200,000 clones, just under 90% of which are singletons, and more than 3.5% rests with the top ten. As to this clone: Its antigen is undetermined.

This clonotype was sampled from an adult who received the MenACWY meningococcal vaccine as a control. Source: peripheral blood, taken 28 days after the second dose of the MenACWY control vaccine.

CDR3 in DNA: TGTGCCAGCAGCCTCCTCCGGTTAGATGAAAAACTGTTTTTT. Its translation is CASSLLRLDEKLFF. The chain combines TRBV5-5 with TRBJ1-4; D remains unclear. This CDR3 contains 14 residues. Germline lookup yields CDR1 SGHKS and CDR2 YYEKEE (reference sequence). The V gene lost 4 bases and the J gene lost 6 bases, with 13 bases spanning the gap.